Sequencing of this TCR beta chain was carried out in a study of PD-L1 blockade in urothelial cancer. Study context: Atezolizumab, begun by patients in about 2014, was given at 1,200 mg intravenously every 3 weeks.

The time point was: peripheral blood 6 weeks after treatment start. Each patient supplied 1 to 8 pretreatment and on-treatment samples. Trimming removed 0 bases from V and 1 base from J, with 11 bases in between. This CDR3 is 15 amino acids long. Per germline, CDR1 SGDLS and CDR2 YYNGEE. Here immunoSEQ multiplex PCR was the method, and the copy in TCRdb shows in-frame clones only, minus some. The repertoire includes around 40,000 clones, 75% to 90% of them detected once, and roughly 23% sits in the top ten. The input for sequencing was PBMCs, taken around atezolizumab (anti-PD-L1) treatment. The TCR was taken from a man between 60 and 75 years old with urothelial cancer. V is TRBV9 and J is TRBJ2-7, with a weak D call TRBD1 (5 bases). The CDR3 reads CASSVAPGLSYEQYF. The CDR3 DNA is TGTGCCAGCAGCGTAGCGCCAGGGCTTTCCTACGAGCAGTACTTC. The full variable domain, rest sourced from reference TRBV9 and TRBJ2-7, is DSGVTQTPKHLITATGQRVTLRCSPRSGDLSVYWYQQSLDQGLQFLIQYYNGEERAKGNILERFSAQQFPDLHSELNLSSLELGDSALYFCASSVAPGLSYEQYFGPGTRLTVT.